This T cell receptor beta chain emerged from a study of blood T cell repertoires in COVID-19. Whole-study context: Collection of acute and convalescent COVID-19 samples took place in the United States, Italy and Spain.

This study enrolled people aged roughly 18 to 90 from about 24 US geographic areas. Clinical histories supplied by participants themselves formed the basis of cohort assignment. For recovered donors of Cohort 3, there were two negative PCRs, clearance, or symptom resolution. Profiled with immunoSEQ multiplex PCR; TCRdb holds only in-frame clones, not every one. The sample includes some 380,000 clones, more than 75% seen only once; the top ten take approximately 1.3%. CDR1 and CDR2 from the germline V gene are SGHRS and YFSETQ. The length of the CDR3 is 14 residues. V shed 4 bases and J shed 8 bases, with 18 bases lying between them.

What was sequenced was PBMCs or T cells enriched from blood (not recorded which). This receptor was taken from a man younger than 40 who had recovered from COVID-19. The chain links TRBV5-1 to TRBJ1-2; maybe TRBD1 (5 bases). CDR3 sequence reads: CASSTLQGAEGYTF. DNA of the CDR3: TGCGCCAGCAGCACTCTCCAGGGTGCAGAAGGCTACACCTTC.